These T cell receptor beta chains were read from a single sample in a study of shared clonotypes between healthy human individuals. The table came from immunoSEQ multiplex PCR; TCRdb's copy has only in-frame clones and leaves some out. The sample shows over a million clones, around 97% of them seen only once. Sequenced input: naive CD4+ T cells sorted from blood. The receptors were gathered from a man aged 25-40 years in good health. CDR3s include the opening cysteine and the closing phenylalanine or tryptophan. The D gene is left open where the match is weak. Not every row has a clone size; where given, it reads once, few, many or a size class.

v_gene	d_gene	len	abundance	j_gene	CDR3nt	CDR3aa
TRBV7-3	NA	18	NA	TRBJ2-1	TGTGCCAGCAGCTTAATTCCCCGTCGACCGGGACGAAGAGATGAGCAGTTCTTC	CASSLIPRRPGRRDEQFF
TRBV27	NA	11	few	TRBJ1-1	TGTGCCAGCATTTGGGGCACTGAAGCTTTCTTT	CASIWGTEAFF
TRBV5-1	NA	15	NA	TRBJ1-3	TGCGCCAGCAGACCTCTGGACGGAGCTGGAAACACCATATATTTT	CASRPLDGAGNTIYF
TRBV29-1	TRBD1	12	NA	TRBJ1-5	TGCAGCGCCCGGGACAGCGATCAGCCCCAGCATTTT	CSARDSDQPQHF
TRBV19	NA	18	once	TRBJ1-3	TGTGCCAGTAGTCATCCGCGTCCACGATTGTCCTCTGGAAACACCATATATTTT	CASSHPRPRLSSGNTIYF
TRBV5-1	NA	15	NA	TRBJ2-7	TGCGCCAGCAGCTTCGACTACAGGGCCTCCTACGAGCAGTACTTC	CASSFDYRASYEQYF
TRBV5-1	NA	14	NA	TRBJ2-1	TGCGCCAGCAGCCGATTGGATGCCGCCAATGAGCAGTTCTTC	CASSRLDAANEQFF
TRBV18	NA	13	NA	TRBJ2-7	TGTGCCAGCTCACCAGTCGGGGCGTACGAGCAGTACTTC	CASSPVGAYEQYF
TRBV7-3	TRBD2	16	NA	TRBJ2-3	TGTGCCAGCAGCTTAGGACTAGCGCCGGGCACAGATACGCAGTATTTT	CASSLGLAPGTDTQYF
TRBV18	NA	15	NA	TRBJ2-5	TGTGCCAGCTCACCATTTGCGGGGTTAGAAGAGACCCAGTACTTC	CASSPFAGLEETQYF
TRBV7-9	TRBD2	14	NA	TRBJ2-5	TGTGCCAGCAGCTTCCGCGGGAGCCAAGAGACCCAGTACTTC	CASSFRGSQETQYF
TRBV7-9	NA	11	once	TRBJ2-5	TGTGCCAGCAGCTTAGCGGAGACCCAGTACTTC	CASSLAETQYF
TRBV5-1	TRBD1	15	once	TRBJ2-3	TGCGCCAGCAGCTTAGGGACAGGGGCTTCAGATACGCAGTATTTT	CASSLGTGASDTQYF
TRBV28	NA	16	NA	TRBJ1-2	TGTGCCAGCAGACCGGCAGGGAGTATGACTAACTATGGCTACACCTTC	CASRPAGSMTNYGYTF
TRBV28	NA	17	NA	TRBJ2-7	TGTGCCAGCAGTTTACAAAGCGGAAGACTCGGATCCTACGAGCAGTACTTC	CASSLQSGRLGSYEQYF
TRBV29-1	NA	12	NA	TRBJ2-3	TGCAGCGTTGTAGGGGATGCAGATACGCAGTATTTT	CSVVGDADTQYF
TRBV30	NA	15	NA	TRBJ1-4	TGTGCCTGGAGTGTAGGCGGCAGGGGCGGTGAAAAACTGTTTTTT	CAWSVGGRGGEKLFF
TRBV6-5	NA	15	NA	TRBJ2-3	TGTGCCAGCAGTATTTCCCCCTTAGCGGCAGATACGCAGTATTTT	CASSISPLAADTQYF
TRBV18	NA	14	NA	TRBJ1-3	TGTGCCAGCTCACCAGAGCTCTCTGGAAACACCATATATTTT	CASSPELSGNTIYF
TRBV10-3	TRBD2	16	once	TRBJ2-2	TGTGCCATCAGTGTAGGACTAGCGGGAGGCCCAGGGGAGCTGTTTTTT	CAISVGLAGGPGELFF
TRBV6-5	NA	15	NA	TRBJ2-2	TGTGCCAGCAGTTACTGGAGATCGAACACCGGGGAGCTGTTTTTT	CASSYWRSNTGELFF
TRBV5-1	NA	13	NA	TRBJ2-3	TGCGCCAGCAGAGACGGAGGAGCAGATACGCAGTATTTT	CASRDGGADTQYF